This entry features one T cell receptor (beta chain) sequence. These data are taken from a study of T cell clusters in autoimmune cytopenias. One tube held mixed TRB-A and TRB-B primer pools for touch-down PCR. TCRdb processed the multiplex PCR reads again and assigns one entry to each CDR3 protein, with no DNA. Found here are 9,500 to 15,000 distinct CDR3 sequences; the top ten clones hold more than 2.5%. The CDR3 is 13 residues long. Per germline, CDR1 DFQATT and CDR2 SNEGSKA (reference sequence). TRB amplification used approximately 250 ng of peripheral blood genomic DNA. These same data were also listed under a study on T cell repertoires in aging, cancer and after chemotherapy.

This TCR was recovered from a human donor in good health. The J gene is TRBJ1-1, the V gene TRBV20-1. The sequenced sample consisted of peripheral blood. The CDR3 region is CSAMGILYTEAFF.